The 14 T cell receptor beta chains in this list originate from one sample, sequenced in a study of identifying expanded T cells in peripheral blood (dated by TCRdb to about 2019). The library was built by means of the immunoSEQ multiplex PCR assay. The clones in this table, taken by TCRdb from immuneACCESS, are in-frame only. Not every clone is retained; where verified, under half of the shortfall comes from an unresolved V gene, and the cause of the rest is unknown. This sample comprises over 65,000 clones, around nine tenths of them detected only once. The ten largest account for approximately 7% of the sample. The specimen was blood. These receptors originate from a person aged 18-70 years in good health.

The V and J genes are TRBV27 and TRBJ2-7, with TRBD1 as a possible D gene (6 bases). CDR1 is MNHEY, CDR2 SMNVEV, per germline (reference sequence). Trimming shortened V by 6 bases and J by 2 bases, and 14 bases separated the two germline ends. This CDR3 is 14 amino acids long. As DNA, the CDR3 is TGTGCCAGCAGGCAGGGGCTTTTTCCCTACGAGCAGTACTTC. Its translation: CASRQGLFPYEQYF.

This clone has only one observation. The gene calls are TRBV19 and TRBJ1-3, with TRBD1 matching over 8 bases. CDR1 is LNHDA, CDR2 SQIVND, per germline (reference sequence). J gave up 4 bases and V 5 bases, and 7 bases lay outside the gene matches. CDR3 length: 15 amino acids. The CDR3 nucleotides are TGTGCCAGTAGTCGCCCAGGGGGCACCGGAAACACCATATATTTT. As protein: CASSRPGGTGNTIYF.

The J gene is TRBJ1-2, the V gene TRBV25-1, with unresolved D. The ends were cut back, 4 bases at V and 8 bases at J, with 11 bases in the middle. The CDR3 length is 12 residues. Germline V gives CDR1 MGHDK, CDR2 SYGVNS. The CDR3 spells CASSVPGGGYTF. CDR3 DNA: TGTGCCAGCAGTGTTCCCGGCGGCGGCTACACCTTC.

This sequence joins TRBV7-6 and TRBJ2-5; perhaps TRBD2 as D (6 bases). Germline assignment: CDR1 SGHVS and CDR2 FNYEAQ. This CDR3 is 13 amino acids long. Deletions cut 5 bases from V and 7 bases from J, with 14 bases between. This CDR3 is CASSTRTKGTQYF. The CDR3 region has the DNA TGTGCCAGCAGCACCCGGACTAAGGGGACCCAGTACTTC.

V is TRBV30 and J is TRBJ1-2, with 7 bases aligning to TRBD1. After removal of 0 bases from V and 7 bases from J, the junction contained 5 bases not matched to a gene. This CDR3 is built from 13 residues. Germline CDR1 reads GTSNPN; CDR2 reads SVGIG (reference sequence). CDR3: CAWSVTRGGGYTF. The CDR3 bases are TGTGCCTGGAGTGTTACCAGGGGGGGTGGCTACACCTTC.

The rearrangement uses TRBV18 and TRBJ2-3; 8 bases align to TRBD2. Germline V lookup: CDR1 KGHSH, CDR2 LQKENI. V was clipped by 2 bases and J by 3 bases; unmatched bases: 7. This CDR3 has 16 residues. CDR3 residues: CASSPGPGGGTDTQYF. The CDR3 coding sequence is TGTGCCAGCTCACCAGGGCCCGGCGGGGGGACAGATACGCAGTATTTT. The whole variable domain, remainder taken from reference TRBV18 and TRBJ2-3, is NAGVMQNPRHLVRRRGQEARLRCSPMKGHSHVYWYRQLPEEGLKFMVYLQKENIIDESGMPKERFSAEFPKEGPSILRIQQVVRGDSAAYFCASSPGPGGGTDTQYFGPGTRLTVL.

This chain links TRBV13 with TRBJ1-1; 7 positions agree with TRBD1. CDR3 length: 13 amino acids. The germline gives CDR1 PRHDT, CDR2 FYEKMQ (reference sequence). With 7 bases clipped from V and 1 base from J, the junction kept 3 bases outside the gene matches. The CDR3 nucleotides are TGTGCCAGCAACAGGGGTCCGAACACTGAAGCTTTCTTT. Its translation: CASNRGPNTEAFF.

The rearrangement joins TRBV11-2 to TRBJ2-7, with TRBD1 matching 7 bases. J was trimmed by 5 bases and V by 5 bases; bases with no gene match: 3. Germline V lookup: CDR1 SGHAT, CDR2 FQNNGV. The CDR3 contains 12 residues. The CDR3 nucleotides are TGTGCCAGCAGCCCCGACAGGGACGAGCAGTACTTC. It specifies CASSPDRDEQYF.

The rearrangement links TRBV7-3 to TRBJ1-2, with 8 bases matching TRBD1. The germline V gene has CDR1 SGHTA and CDR2 FQGTGA. The CDR3 covers 14 residues. With V trimmed by 4 bases and J by 0 bases, 1 base remained unmatched. The CDR3 is CASSWGQANYGYTF. CDR3 DNA sequence: TGTGCCAGCAGCTGGGGACAGGCTAACTATGGCTACACCTTC. The variable domain in full, completed from reference TRBV7-3 and TRBJ1-2, reads GAGVSQTPSNKVTEKGKYVELRCDPISGHTALYWYRQSLGQGPEFLIYFQGTGAADDSGLPNDRFFAVRPEGSVSTLKIQRTERGDSAVYLCASSWGQANYGYTFGSGTRLTVV.

The CDR3 region has the DNA TGTGCCAGCAGCCTCAACAGGGGCGGAACTGAAGCTTTCTTT. Protein: CASSLNRGGTEAFF. The V call is TRBV11-2, the J call TRBJ1-1, with TRBD1 matching over 7 bases. The germline V gene has CDR1 SGHAT and CDR2 FQNNGV. The CDR3 loop spans 14 amino acids. J was trimmed by 5 bases and V by 5 bases; bases with no gene match: 8.

The V gene is TRBV6-5, the J gene TRBJ1-5; D unclear. Trimming removed 6 bases at V and 0 bases at J, with 3 bases between. This CDR3 is built from 12 residues. Germline CDR1 reads MNHEY; CDR2 reads SVGAGI. CDR3 amino acids: CASRNSNQPQHF. The CDR3 DNA sequence: TGTGCCAGCAGAAATAGCAATCAGCCCCAGCATTTT.

The chain couples TRBV7-2 to TRBJ2-5, with D perhaps matching TRBD2 (6 bases). The V end lost 5 bases, the J end lost 5 bases, and 15 bases lay between the germline ends. CDR3 length: 14 residues. Germline V gives CDR1 SGHTA, CDR2 FQGNSA. The CDR3 DNA is TGTGCCAGCAGCGCCACCGGGAGCACGGAGACCCAGTACTTC. Its translation: CASSATGSTETQYF.

CDR3 region: CASGGVNEKLFF. The CDR3 region has the DNA TGTGCCAGCGGGGGGGTAAATGAAAAACTGTTTTTT. J is TRBJ1-4 and V is TRBV2; weak D call: TRBD1 (5 bases). Per the germline V gene, CDR1 is SNHLY and CDR2 is FYNNEI. Trimming removed 8 bases at V and 5 bases at J, with 9 bases between. The CDR3 covers 12 residues.

The chain joins TRBV18 to TRBJ2-5; the D is unclear. Germline loops: CDR1 KGHSH, CDR2 LQKENI. This CDR3 is 13 amino acids long. Trimming removed 1 base from V and 1 base from J, with 4 bases in between. This CDR3 reads CASSPHPQETQYF. The CDR3 coding sequence is TGTGCCAGCTCACCACATCCCCAAGAGACCCAGTACTTC.